These 14 T cell receptor beta chains originate from one sample sequenced in a study of blood T cell repertoires in COVID-19. This table comes from immunoSEQ multiplex PCR, and its TCRdb copy is limited to in-frame clones, with some not included. This table has 90,000 to 100,000 clones, approximately 86% appearing once. Sequenced material: peripheral blood. The receptor source for this set is a man older than 75 with acute or convalescent COVID-19.

The chain couples TRBV3-1 (or the pseudogene TRBV3-2) to TRBJ2-7, with 9 bases that match TRBD2. Germline V lookup: CDR1 LGHDT, CDR2 YNNKEL (reference sequence). V lost 1 base and J lost 2; bases outside the gene matches: 3. This CDR3 has 15 residues. The CDR3 loop is CASSQGAGGPYEQYF. As DNA, the CDR3 is TGTGCCAGCAGCCAAGGGGCGGGAGGGCCCTACGAGCAGTACTTC.

The chain has TRBV7-9 and TRBJ1-6; 9 bases map to TRBD1. The trim removed 6 bases at V and 0 bases at J, leaving 3 bases unmatched. The CDR3 consists of 16 residues. Germline V CDR1 and CDR2: SEHNR, FQNEAQ (reference sequence). The CDR3 DNA reads as TGTGCCAGCAGTTCGACAGGGGGCTCCTATAATTCACCCCTCCACTTT. This codes for CASSSTGGSYNSPLHF.

In its sample, this clone was seen a few times. CDR3 sequence (DNA): TGTGCCAGCTCACCTTCCTTCTATGGGCACGGCTACACCTTC. This gives the protein CASSPSFYGHGYTF. The J gene is TRBJ1-2, the V gene TRBV18; D gene unclear. The CDR3 contains 14 residues. Trimming cost V 3 bases and J 8 bases, with 16 bases left between them. CDR1 and CDR2 from the germline V gene are KGHSH and LQKENI.

This chain joins TRBV7-2 and TRBJ2-1, with a tentative D call TRBD1 (5 bases). V gave up 3 bases and J gave up 2 bases, with 11 bases separating them. The CDR3 is 15 residues long. The germline CDR1 and CDR2 sequences are SGHTA and FQGNSA. In DNA form, the CDR3 reads TGTGCCAGCAGCTTGGGGCTTAGTACCTACAATGAGCAGTTCTTC. It encodes CASSLGLSTYNEQFF.

The chain is built from TRBV6-1 and TRBJ2-7, with 10 bases lining up with TRBD2. Germline V gives CDR1 MNHNS, CDR2 SASEGT. The CDR3 sequence is 14 residues long. Trimming at V came to 5 bases and at J to 2 bases, leaving 3 bases not matched to a gene. The CDR3 bases are TGTGCCAGCAGTCCGCTAGCGGGAGCCTACGAGCAGTACTTC. The encoded protein is CASSPLAGAYEQYF.

J is TRBJ1-5 and V is TRBV6-1; possible D gene TRBD1, 6 bases. The CDR3 is made up of 13 amino acids. Trimming took 8 bases from V and 5 from J, leaving 13 bases between them. Germline lookup yields CDR1 MNHNS and CDR2 SASEGT. CDR3 nucleotide sequence: TGTGCCAGCCGTGGGGCAGGGGATCAGCCCCAGCATTTT. This translates into CASRGAGDQPQHF.

The rearrangement links TRBV7-2 to TRBJ2-1; a possible D gene is TRBD1 (5 bases). Germline-derived CDR1 and CDR2 are SGHTA and FQGNSA. The V and J ends lost 1 base and 6 bases respectively, with 10 bases between them. The CDR3 runs to 14 residues. This chain's CDR3 is CASSLDAGSNEQFF. CDR3 DNA: TGTGCCAGCAGCTTAGATGCAGGGTCCAATGAGCAGTTCTTC.

The chain is built from TRBV7-2 and TRBJ2-1, with a tentative D call TRBD2 (6 bases). This CDR3 is 16 amino acids long. Germline CDR1 SGHTA, CDR2 FQGNSA. With 2 bases removed from V and 0 bases from J, the gap between germline ends came to 11 bases. CDR3 bases: TGTGCCAGCAGCTTAACGGGGAGGAGCTCCTACAATGAGCAGTTCTTC. It encodes CASSLTGRSSYNEQFF.

V gene TRBV6-5 combines with J gene TRBJ2-5, with D maybe TRBD1 (5 bases). The CDR3 has 11 residues. Germline V CDR1 and CDR2: MNHEY, SVGAGI. V dropped 11 bases and J dropped 2 bases, with 9 bases sitting between them. CDR3 loop: CAAQGQETQYF. CDR3 coding DNA: TGTGCCGCGCAGGGACAAGAGACCCAGTACTTC.

The genes are TRBV20-1 and TRBJ2-3, with D possibly being TRBD2 (5 bases). Germline CDR1 is DFQATT and CDR2 is SNEGSKA (reference sequence). The CDR3 runs 11 residues. V was trimmed by 6 bases and J by 5 bases, leaving 9 bases between them. The CDR3: CSARRGDTQYF. The CDR3 coding sequence is TGCAGTGCCCGACGGGGAGATACGCAGTATTTT.

The chain combines TRBV2 with TRBJ1-2; 7 nucleotides align to TRBD1. This CDR3 is 13 amino acids long. J gave up 2 bases and V 3 bases, and 0 bases lay outside the gene matches. The germline V gene has CDR1 SNHLY and CDR2 FYNNEI. The CDR3 sequence: CASSEDRNYGYTF. Written as DNA, the CDR3 is TGTGCCAGCAGTGAGGACAGGAACTATGGCTACACCTTC.

The V and J genes are TRBV6-2 or TRBV6-3 and TRBJ1-5, with a possible D match to TRBD1 (5 bases). V was clipped by 0 bases and J by 4 bases, with 19 bases between them. The CDR3 spans 18 residues. Germline V gene sequence: CDR1 MNHEY, CDR2 SVGEGT. In nucleotides, the CDR3 is TGTGCCAGCAGTTACTCAACCCGAAAGACAGTAGAGAATCAGCCCCAGCATTTT. Translated, it gives CASSYSTRKTVENQPQHF.

This chain links TRBV28 with TRBJ1-5; the match to TRBD1 covers 9 bases. This CDR3 region has 14 residues. CDR1 and CDR2 from the germline V gene are MDHEN and SYDVKM. Losses at the gene ends were 6 bases for V and 3 bases for J; bases not matched to a gene: 3. Here the CDR3 reads CASRGQGYNQPQHF. The CDR3 DNA follows: TGTGCCAGCAGGGGACAGGGATACAATCAGCCCCAGCATTTT.

The rearrangement uses TRBV28 and TRBJ1-5, with a tentative D call TRBD1 (5 bases). This CDR3 is built from 14 residues. Trimming took off 3 bases at V and 7 bases at J, with 13 bases between the two ends. Germline CDR1 is MDHEN and CDR2 is SYDVKM. CDR3 amino acids: CASSFDSSQQPQHF. The CDR3 region has the DNA TGTGCCAGCAGTTTTGACAGCTCACAGCAGCCCCAGCATTTT.